This T cell receptor (beta chain) was captured by sequencing in a study of cytotoxic CD8 clonotypes in ibrutinib-treated CLL. TCR beta libraries used about 1.8 micrograms of genomic DNA from cryopreserved PBMCs. Method: immunoSEQ multiplex PCR; TCRdb's copy keeps in-frame clones and lacks some. The sample includes some 130,000 clones, around 85% of them seen just once. The sample in question was PBMCs, obtained after 24 months of ibrutinib treatment. This receptor was taken from a human donor with chronic lymphocytic leukemia.

CDR3 protein: CASSQDVDGIPSNTGELFF. The CDR3 DNA follows: TGCGCCAGCAGCCAAGATGTAGATGGGATCCCCTCGAACACCGGGGAGCTGTTTTTT. This chain links TRBV4-3 with TRBJ2-2; D gene uncertain. CDR3 length equals 19 residues. Trimming removed 0 bases from V and 0 bases from J, with 17 bases in between. From germline, CDR1 is LGHNA and CDR2 YSLEER.